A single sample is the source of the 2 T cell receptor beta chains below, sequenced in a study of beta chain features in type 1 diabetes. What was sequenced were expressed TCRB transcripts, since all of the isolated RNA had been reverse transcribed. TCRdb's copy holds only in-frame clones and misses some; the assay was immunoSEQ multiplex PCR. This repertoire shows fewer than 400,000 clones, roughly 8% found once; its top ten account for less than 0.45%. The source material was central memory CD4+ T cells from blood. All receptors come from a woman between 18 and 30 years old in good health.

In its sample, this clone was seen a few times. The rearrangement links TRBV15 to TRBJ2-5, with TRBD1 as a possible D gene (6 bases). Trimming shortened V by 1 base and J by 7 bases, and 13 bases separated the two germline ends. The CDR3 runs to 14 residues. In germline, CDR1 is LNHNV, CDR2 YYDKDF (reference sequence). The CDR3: CATSRGQGRVTQYF. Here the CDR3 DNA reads TGTGCCACCAGCAGAGGCCAGGGGAGAGTGACCCAGTACTTC.

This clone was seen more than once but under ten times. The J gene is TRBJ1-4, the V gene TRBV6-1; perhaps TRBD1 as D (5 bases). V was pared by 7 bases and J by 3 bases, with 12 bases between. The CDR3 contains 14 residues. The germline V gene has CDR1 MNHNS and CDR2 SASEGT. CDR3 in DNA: TGTGCCAGCACCACGACAGATTCTAATGAAAAACTGTTTTTT. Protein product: CASTTTDSNEKLFF.